Below, 29 T cell receptor beta chains from the same sample are listed, as sequenced in a study of blood T cell repertoires in COVID-19. Data came from immunoSEQ multiplex PCR; TCRdb stores just in-frame clones and leaves some out. The data contain 30,000 or so clones, about nine tenths of them singletons. The source material was peripheral blood. The receptors here all came from a human donor with active COVID-19. The donor label of this sample is uncertain.

V and J are TRBV7-7 and TRBJ2-1; possibly TRBD2 for D (7 bases). The CDR3 extends over 15 amino acids. Germline values: CDR1 SSHAT, CDR2 FNYEAQ (reference sequence). V was trimmed by 3 bases and J by 7 bases, leaving 16 bases between them. The CDR3 DNA reads TGTGCCAGCAGCTTTGGACTAGGGGGAGGGAATGAGCAGTTCTTC. Its translation is CASSFGLGGGNEQFF.

A remark on this clone: The same CDR3 is also encoded by other DNA sequences in this sample. The rearrangement uses TRBV6-2 or TRBV6-3 and TRBJ1-1; possibly TRBD1 for D (5 bases). The germline gives CDR1 MNHEY, CDR2 SVGEGT. The CDR3 loop spans 13 amino acids. Trimming took 3 bases from V and 5 from J, leaving 10 bases between them. CDR3 sequence (DNA): TGTGCCAGCAGTTATGGCACAGGAACTGAAGCTTTCTTT. This gives the protein CASSYGTGTEAFF.

The V call is TRBV11-2, the J call TRBJ2-7; TRBD2 matches at 9 bases. The V gene's germline CDR1 is SGHAT and CDR2 FQNNGV. V dropped 1 base and J dropped 4; count of bases not matched to a gene: 8. CDR3 length: 16 residues. The CDR3 sequence: CASSLAQRGELYEQYF. The DNA for the CDR3 is TGTGCCAGCAGCTTAGCCCAGCGGGGGGAGTTATACGAGCAGTACTTC. The complete variable domain, with remaining parts taken from reference TRBV11-2 and TRBJ2-7, reads EAGVAQSPRYKIIEKRQSVAFWCNPISGHATLYWYQQILGQGPKLLIQFQNNGVVDDSQLPKDRFSAERLKGVDSTLKIQPAKLEDSAVYLCASSLAQRGELYEQYFGPGTRLTVT.

This CDR3 reads CASSESGGGTYNEQFF. The CDR3 DNA sequence: TGCGCCAGCAGTGAGTCGGGCGGGGGTACTTACAATGAGCAGTTCTTC. This chain connects TRBV10-2 to TRBJ2-1; 7 nucleotides agree with TRBD2. This CDR3 comprises 16 residues. From germline, CDR1 is WSHSY and CDR2 SAAADI. V was clipped by 0 bases and J by 4 bases; unmatched bases: 6.

The chain employs TRBV5-6 and TRBJ1-4, with D unclear. CDR1 is SGHDT, CDR2 YYEEEE, per germline. This CDR3 contains 14 residues. V lost 0 bases, J lost 5 bases, and 8 bases lay in between. CDR3 DNA: TGTGCCAGCAGCTTGGCCGGGTTCAATGAAAAACTGTTTTTT. It specifies CASSLAGFNEKLFF.

This clone has only one observation. The chain joins TRBV6-2 or TRBV6-3 to TRBJ1-5; 7 bases match TRBD1. V gave up 2 bases and J gave up 7 bases; unmatched junction bases: 5. Germline V gene lookup returns CDR1 MNHEY and CDR2 SVGEGT. There are 14 residues in the CDR3. CDR3 sequence: CASSYAGGLQPQHF. The DNA for the CDR3 is TGTGCCAGCAGTTACGCAGGGGGGTTGCAGCCCCAGCATTTT.

V and J are TRBV4-3 and TRBJ2-1; TRBD2 matches at 8 bases. There are 16 residues in the CDR3. The V gene end was trimmed by 0 bases and the J gene end by 4 bases; junction bases not matched to a gene: 5. Germline CDR1 LGHNA, CDR2 YSLEER. The CDR3 region has the DNA TGCGCCAGCAGCCAAGAGGCACTAGCGGTATACAATGAGCAGTTCTTC. Its translation is CASSQEALAVYNEQFF.

V and J are TRBV4-3 and TRBJ2-3, with D perhaps TRBD2 (6 bases). Trimming stripped 5 bases from V and 2 bases from J, with 14 bases between. CDR3 length equals 15 residues. The germline V gene encodes CDR1 LGHNA and CDR2 YSLEER. The CDR3 is CASSLDGGVTDTQYF. CDR3 nucleotides: TGCGCCAGCAGCTTGGACGGCGGGGTCACAGATACGCAGTATTTT.

The V and J genes are TRBV5-1 and TRBJ2-2, with a tentative D call TRBD2 (6 bases). Germline CDR1 reads SGHRS; CDR2 reads YFSETQ. Deletions cut 1 base from V and 0 bases from J, with 7 bases between. The CDR3 loop spans 15 amino acids. This chain's CDR3 is CASSLSGANTGELFF. The CDR3 nucleotides read TGCGCCAGCAGCTTGTCGGGGGCGAACACCGGGGAGCTGTTTTTT.

This clone has a single count. The chain is built from TRBV19 and TRBJ2-7; 8 bases line up with TRBD1. Trimming cost V 5 bases and J 5 bases; bases outside gene matches: 11. Germline CDR1 and CDR2: LNHDA and SQIVND (reference sequence). The CDR3 is 15 residues long. This CDR3 is CASSGQGRKRDEQYF. The CDR3 DNA reads TGTGCCAGTAGTGGACAGGGACGGAAGCGCGACGAGCAGTACTTC.

The chain recombines TRBV7-9 with TRBJ1-1, with D hard to call. V lost 7 bases to trimming and J lost 7 bases, with 19 bases between them. The CDR3 consists of 14 residues. In germline, CDR1 is SEHNR, CDR2 FQNEAQ (reference sequence). CDR3 residues: CASTPPREYFEAFF. For the CDR3, the DNA is TGTGCCAGCACCCCACCACGGGAGTATTTTGAAGCTTTCTTT.

The chain uses TRBV5-1 and TRBJ2-7, with TRBD2 matching over 9 bases. Germline values: CDR1 SGHRS, CDR2 YFSETQ. Unmatched junction bases numbered 2, after V lost 4 bases and J lost 6 bases. The CDR3 contains 12 residues. CDR3 coding DNA: TGCGCCAGCAGCCCGGGACTAGCCGAGCAGTACTTC. Residues: CASSPGLAEQYF.

This chain uses TRBV4-3 with TRBJ2-2; TRBD1 aligns across 7 bases. Germline values: CDR1 LGHNA, CDR2 YSLEER. V lost 1 base to trimming and J lost 2 bases; unmatched junction nucleotides: 4. The CDR3 consists of 16 residues. CDR3 region: CASSQVGTVNTGELFF. The CDR3 DNA reads TGCGCCAGCAGCCAAGTAGGGACAGTCAACACCGGGGAGCTGTTTTTT.

This sequence joins TRBV3-1 (or the pseudogene TRBV3-2) and TRBJ1-5; a possible D gene is TRBD1 (5 bases). This CDR3 is 14 amino acids long. V was cut by 1 base and J by 7 bases, with 11 bases left in between. Germline V gene sequence: CDR1 LGHDT, CDR2 YNNKEL (reference sequence). Here the CDR3 DNA reads TGTGCCAGCAGCCAAGCCGGGAGGGGCCAGCCCCAGCATTTT. Translated: CASSQAGRGQPQHF.

The chain couples TRBV14 to TRBJ2-3, with D perhaps TRBD1 (5 bases). With 4 bases removed from V and 4 bases from J, the gap between germline ends came to 15 bases. Germline CDR1 and CDR2: SGHDN and FVKESK. The CDR3 consists of 15 residues. CDR3 loop: CASSRLVGPSDTQYF. The CDR3 nucleotides are TGTGCCAGCAGCCGTCTCGTGGGGCCCTCAGATACGCAGTATTTT. Full variable domain (rest looked up from reference TRBV14 and TRBJ2-3): EAGVTQFPSHSVIEKGQTVTLRCDPISGHDNLYWYRRVMGKEIKFLLHFVKESKQDESGMPNNRFLAERTGGTYSTLKVQPAELEDSGVYFCASSRLVGPSDTQYFGPGTRLTVL.

This clone was seen a few times. The V call is TRBV25-1, the J call TRBJ2-7; 13 positions match TRBD2. Germline V gene sequence: CDR1 MGHDK, CDR2 SYGVNS. The CDR3 has 13 amino acids. V dropped 4 bases and J dropped 10; count of bases not matched to a gene: 4. The CDR3 sequence is CASSGLAGGPQYF. The CDR3 DNA follows: TGTGCCAGCAGTGGACTAGCGGGAGGCCCCCAGTACTTC.

The V and J genes are TRBV9 and TRBJ2-7; D possibly corresponds to TRBD1 (5 bases). Germline V gene data show CDR1 as SGDLS and CDR2 as YYNGEE. This CDR3 spans 13 amino acids. The germline V and J ends were trimmed by 4 bases and 1 base, with 9 bases remaining between them. The CDR3 sequence is CASSTQGSYEQYF. In DNA form, the CDR3 reads TGTGCCAGCAGCACGCAGGGTTCCTACGAGCAGTACTTC.

This chain joins TRBV9 and TRBJ1-4; D is perhaps TRBD1 (6 bases). Trimming took 2 bases from V and 4 from J, leaving 18 bases between them. The CDR3 has 17 amino acids. Germline values: CDR1 SGDLS, CDR2 YYNGEE. This CDR3 is CASSVSPDRLSNEKLFF. CDR3 sequence (DNA): TGTGCCAGCAGCGTTTCGCCTGACAGGTTGAGTAATGAAAAACTGTTTTTT.

The CDR3 protein is CSVEEAMNTEAFF. CDR3 DNA sequence: TGCAGCGTTGAAGAGGCCATGAACACTGAAGCTTTCTTT. The gene calls are TRBV29-1 and TRBJ1-1, with D unresolved. Germline CDR1 is SQVTM and CDR2 is ANQGSEA. V was shortened by 0 bases and J by 0 bases, with 5 bases between the two germline ends. This CDR3 is built from 13 residues.

The V and J genes are TRBV6-5 and TRBJ1-4, with 10 bases that match TRBD1. This CDR3 contains 15 residues. Per the germline V gene, CDR1 is MNHEY and CDR2 is SVGAGI. V trimming: 0 bases; J trimming: 7 bases; junction bases outside the gene matches: 2. The CDR3 is CASSYSTGGLEKLFF. In DNA form, the CDR3 reads TGTGCCAGCAGTTACTCGACAGGGGGCCTTGAAAAACTGTTTTTT.

This rearrangement joins TRBV9 to TRBJ2-3; the match to TRBD1 covers 7 bases. Losses at the gene ends were 2 bases for V and 2 bases for J; bases not matched to a gene: 8. This CDR3 contains 16 residues. The germline V gene has CDR1 SGDLS and CDR2 YYNGEE. CDR3 sequence reads: CASSVTGQTYTDTQYF. The CDR3 DNA follows: TGTGCCAGCAGCGTCACGGGACAGACTTACACAGATACGCAGTATTTT.

The chain carries TRBV13 and TRBJ1-6, with TRBD1 matching over 7 bases. V lost 2 bases and J lost 7; bases outside the gene matches: 2. Germline CDR1 reads PRHDT; CDR2 reads FYEKMQ (reference sequence). The CDR3 totals 14 residues. DNA of the CDR3: TGTGCCAGCAGCTTAACAGGGGCCAATTCACCCCTCCACTTT. Amino acids: CASSLTGANSPLHF. Using reference TRBV13 and TRBJ1-6 for the parts outside the CDR3, the full variable domain is AAGVIQSPRHLIKEKRETATLKCYPIPRHDTVYWYQQGPGQDPQFLISFYEKMQSDKGSIPDRFSAQQFSDYHSELNMSSLELGDSALYFCASSLTGANSPLHFGNGTRLTVT.

The gene calls are TRBV9 and TRBJ2-1, with 11 bases lining up with TRBD2. The germline CDR1 and CDR2 sequences are SGDLS and YYNGEE. J lost 6 bases, V lost 0 bases, and 5 bases had no gene match. The CDR3 extends over 16 amino acids. The CDR3 region has the DNA TGTGCCAGCAGCGTAGCTGTAGCGGGGGGGCGCAATGAGCAGTTCTTC. Translation gives CASSVAVAGGRNEQFF.

V is TRBV12-5 and J is TRBJ2-3; D perhaps matches TRBD1 (9 bases). This CDR3 contains 19 residues. Germline assignment: CDR1 LGHNT and CDR2 FRNRAP. V shed 1 base and J shed 2 bases, with 22 bases lying between them. CDR3: CASGLDSGTGSLNTDTQYF. The CDR3 DNA sequence: TGTGCTAGTGGTTTGGATAGCGGGACAGGGAGTCTTAACACAGATACGCAGTATTTT.

The gene calls are TRBV3-1 (or the pseudogene TRBV3-2) and TRBJ1-1; D is perhaps TRBD1 (6 bases). Between the trimmed V and J ends, which lost 2 bases and 5 bases, there was a span of 12 bases. Germline lookup yields CDR1 LGHDT and CDR2 YNNKEL (reference sequence). This CDR3 is built from 14 residues. CDR3 loop: CASSQQGRGTEAFF. CDR3 sequence (DNA): TGTGCCAGCAGCCAACAGGGGCGAGGGACTGAAGCTTTCTTT.

This chain uses TRBV6-2 or TRBV6-3 with TRBJ2-5; the match to TRBD2 covers 7 bases. CDR3 length: 15 amino acids. The junction had 7 bases not matched to a gene; V was cut back by 2 bases and J by 4 bases. From germline, CDR1 is MNHEY and CDR2 SVGEGT. CDR3 nucleotide sequence: TGTGCCAGCAGTTACGACGGGAGGAGGGCAGAGACCCAGTACTTC. This encodes CASSYDGRRAETQYF.

As concerns this clone: The sample holds other DNA sequences that translate to the same CDR3. The CDR3 reads CASSYAEPNTEAFF. In DNA form, the CDR3 reads TGTGCCAGCAGTTACGCGGAGCCGAACACTGAAGCTTTCTTT. This sequence joins TRBV6-6 and TRBJ1-1; D unclear. Per the germline V gene, CDR1 is MNHNY and CDR2 is SVGAGI (reference sequence). The CDR3 totals 14 residues. The V and J ends lost 2 bases and 1 base respectively, with 8 bases between them.

V gene TRBV27 combines with J gene TRBJ2-7, with a weak D call TRBD1 (6 bases). Per germline, CDR1 MNHEY and CDR2 SMNVEV (reference sequence). This CDR3 is built from 14 residues. Trimming removed 7 bases at V and 0 bases at J, with 13 bases between. For the CDR3, the DNA is TGTGCCAGCACCACGATCAGGGGCTCCTACGAGCAGTACTTC. Its protein product is CASTTIRGSYEQYF.

The chain is built from TRBV28 and TRBJ1-3, with D unclear. Germline V gene sequence: CDR1 MDHEN, CDR2 SYDVKM. The V end was cut by 6 bases, the J end by 4 bases, with 10 bases between. CDR3 length equals 13 residues. CDR3 protein: CASSPRGGNTIYF. For the CDR3, the DNA is TGTGCCAGCAGCCCTCGGGGAGGAAACACCATATATTTT.